Shown below are 22 T cell receptor beta chains from a single sample sequenced in a study of blood T cell repertoires in COVID-19. Method: immunoSEQ multiplex PCR; TCRdb's copy keeps in-frame clones and lacks some. The data hold roughly 60,000 clones, with approximately 83% observed a single time. The sequenced sample was peripheral blood. The receptors derive from a woman aged 80 or older with acute or convalescent COVID-19.

The chain has TRBV7-9 and TRBJ2-2; 9 bases match TRBD2. CDR3 size: 16 residues. The junction had 6 bases not matched to a gene; V was cut back by 5 bases and J by 2 bases. The germline V gene encodes CDR1 SEHNR and CDR2 FQNEAQ (reference sequence). CDR3 coding DNA: TGTGCCAGCAGCCCGCGACTAGCGGTCAACACCGGGGAGCTGTTTTTT. It encodes CASSPRLAVNTGELFF.

The V and J genes are TRBV15 and TRBJ2-3, with 7 bases aligning to TRBD2. Germline values: CDR1 LNHNV, CDR2 YYDKDF (reference sequence). The CDR3 has 17 residues. V dropped 0 bases and J dropped 1; count of bases not matched to a gene: 7. The CDR3 sequence: CATSRDSRGDGTDTQYF. The CDR3 DNA reads as TGTGCCACCAGCAGAGATAGTCGGGGGGACGGCACAGATACGCAGTATTTT.

This clone was seen only once. V gene TRBV3-1 (or the pseudogene TRBV3-2) combines with J gene TRBJ2-5; 12 nucleotides line up with TRBD2. The V gene's germline CDR1 is LGHDT and CDR2 YNNKEL (reference sequence). This CDR3 has 15 amino acids. V trimming: 6 bases; J trimming: 1 base; junction bases outside the gene matches: 3. The CDR3 is CASSTLAGGQETQYF. The DNA of the CDR3 is TGTGCCAGCAGTACACTAGCGGGGGGCCAAGAGACCCAGTACTTC.

The CDR3 DNA follows: TGTGCCAATCGGGCTAGCCGCCCTGGTGAGCAGTTCTTC. Translated: CANRASRPGEQFF. The chain uses TRBV5-3 and TRBJ2-1; TRBD2 is a possible D gene (5 bases). TRBV5-3 is known as an ORF, though its function is uncertain. The V end lost 9 bases, the J end lost 9 bases, and 19 bases lay between the germline ends. This CDR3 is built from 13 residues.

V and J are TRBV4-2 and TRBJ1-4; D is ambiguous. This CDR3 contains 14 residues. Germline CDR1 is LGHNA and CDR2 is YNFKEQ. Trimming stripped 1 base from V and 6 bases from J, with 9 bases between. The CDR3 DNA reads as TGTGCCAGCAGCCAAGGTGAGGGTGATGAAAAACTGTTTTTT. Amino acids: CASSQGEGDEKLFF.

Remarks on this clone: This sample includes further DNA sequences coding for the same CDR3. The chain employs TRBV3-1 (or the pseudogene TRBV3-2) and TRBJ1-2; D uncertain. The CDR3 runs 13 residues. V shed 0 bases and J shed 2 bases, with 4 bases lying between them. CDR1 LGHDT and CDR2 YNNKEL come from the germline V gene (reference sequence). The CDR3 sequence: CASSQDSNYGYTF. The CDR3 nucleotides are TGTGCCAGCAGCCAAGATTCGAACTATGGCTACACCTTC.

This clone showed up just a few times. The chain is built from TRBV10-3 and TRBJ2-1; D is possibly TRBD2 (6 bases). The V end was cut by 0 bases, the J end by 8 bases, with 14 bases between. The germline gives CDR1 ENHRY, CDR2 SYGVKD. CDR3 length equals 15 residues. CDR3 coding DNA: TGTGCCATCAGTGAGTCTTTAGGCGGGAACGATGAGCAGTTCTTC. Translation: CAISESLGGNDEQFF.

The chain uses TRBV5-5 and TRBJ1-5; no definite D call. The CDR3 is 18 amino acids. With 6 bases removed from V and 1 base from J, the gap between germline ends came to 23 bases. Per germline, CDR1 SGHKS and CDR2 YYEKEE (reference sequence). The CDR3 nucleotides read TGTGCCAGCAATCCGGACGGGAGGTCCTTCTTCAGCAATCAGCCCCAGCATTTT. Translating gives CASNPDGRSFFSNQPQHF. The full variable domain, completed using reference TRBV5-5 and TRBJ1-5, is DAGVTQSPTHLIKTRGQQVTLRCSPISGHKSVSWYQQVLGQGPQFIFQYYEKEERGRGNFPDRFSARQFPNYSSELNVNALLLGDSALYLCASNPDGRSFFSNQPQHFGDGTRLSIL.

The gene calls are TRBV3-1 (or the pseudogene TRBV3-2) and TRBJ1-2; D uncertain. Trimming removed 4 bases from V and 7 bases from J, with 7 bases in between. The CDR3 length is 11 residues. Germline CDR1 reads LGHDT; CDR2 reads YNNKEL (reference sequence). The CDR3 sequence: CASSREAGYTF. CDR3 nucleotides: TGTGCCAGCAGCCGGGAGGCTGGCTACACCTTC.

The chain has TRBV7-3 and TRBJ2-7; TRBD2 matches 9 bases. This CDR3 has 15 residues. The V gene end was trimmed by 2 bases and the J gene end by 2 bases; junction bases not matched to a gene: 4. Germline CDR1 and CDR2: SGHTA and FQGTGA. CDR3 region: CASSLAAGGPYEQYF. The CDR3 coding sequence is TGTGCCAGCAGCTTAGCAGCGGGGGGACCCTACGAGCAGTACTTC.

This chain links TRBV12-5 with TRBJ1-5; 10 positions agree with TRBD1. The CDR3 runs to 15 residues. The germline gives CDR1 LGHNT, CDR2 FRNRAP. Trimming at V came to 6 bases and at J to 6 bases, leaving 8 bases not matched to a gene. CDR3: CASGGGQGSFQPQHF. The DNA for the CDR3 is TGTGCTAGTGGAGGGGGACAGGGGAGCTTTCAGCCCCAGCATTTT.

This clone was counted once. The genes are TRBV5-1 and TRBJ1-2, with 12 bases identical to TRBD1. Germline CDR1 is SGHRS and CDR2 is YFSETQ. The J segment lost 8 bases and the V segment lost 0 bases, leaving 5 bases of the junction unmatched. This CDR3 spans 15 amino acids. The CDR3 DNA reads TGCGCCAGCAGCTTGGGCGGGACAGGGGGCGCCGGCTACACCTTC. Translating gives CASSLGGTGGAGYTF. Full variable domain (rest looked up from reference TRBV5-1 and TRBJ1-2): KAGVTQTPRYLIKTRGQQVTLSCSPISGHRSVSWYQQTPGQGLQFLFEYFSETQRNKGNFPGRFSGRQFSNSRSEMNVSTLELGDSALYLCASSLGGTGGAGYTFGSGTRLTVV.

The chain links TRBV3-1 (or the pseudogene TRBV3-2) to TRBJ2-1; D is uncertain. V was shortened by 0 bases and J by 7 bases, with 13 bases between the two germline ends. Germline CDR1 is LGHDT and CDR2 is YNNKEL (reference sequence). The CDR3 is 15 residues long. CDR3 in amino acids: CASSQDRVNRNEQFF. As DNA, the CDR3 is TGTGCCAGCAGCCAAGATCGGGTCAACCGGAATGAGCAGTTCTTC.

The chain employs TRBV6-4 and TRBJ2-7; D call uncertain. This CDR3 spans 14 amino acids. Germline CDR1 MRHNA, CDR2 SNTAGT. Trimming shortened V by 8 bases and J by 2 bases, and 16 bases separated the two germline ends. The CDR3: CASRSDPSAYEQYF. For the CDR3, the DNA is TGTGCCAGCCGCTCCGATCCCAGCGCCTACGAGCAGTACTTC.

CDR3 region: CASSLAGGSRETQYF. The CDR3 DNA sequence: TGTGCCAGCAGCCTAGCGGGAGGATCGAGAGAGACCCAGTACTTC. V gene TRBV9 combines with J gene TRBJ2-5; 11 nucleotides match TRBD2. The CDR3 sequence is 15 residues long. V trimming: 4 bases; J trimming: 4 bases; junction bases outside the gene matches: 6. Germline values: CDR1 SGDLS, CDR2 YYNGEE.

This rearrangement joins TRBV30 to TRBJ2-1; tentative D call: TRBD2 (7 bases). Germline V CDR1 and CDR2: GTSNPN, SVGIG (reference sequence). The CDR3 is made up of 13 amino acids. V shed 8 bases and J shed 5 bases, with 16 bases lying between them. Here the CDR3 reads CAGSGGANNEQFF. CDR3 nucleotides: TGTGCCGGCTCTGGGGGGGCCAACAATGAGCAGTTCTTC.

The V and J genes are TRBV30 and TRBJ2-7, with 7 bases that match TRBD1. The CDR3 spans 14 residues. Looked up from germline, CDR1 is GTSNPN and CDR2 is SVGIG (reference sequence). The trim removed 3 bases at V and 3 bases at J, leaving 8 bases unmatched. As DNA, the CDR3 is TGTGCCTGGAGAAAAGGGGGCAACTACTACGAGCAGTACTTC. Translated: CAWRKGGNYYEQYF.

A remark on this clone: The same CDR3 can be traced to other DNA sequences in this sample. This sequence joins TRBV3-1 (or the pseudogene TRBV3-2) and TRBJ2-7, with 9 bases identical to TRBD1. Germline trimming cut 1 base from V and 3 bases from J; bases unmatched to any gene: 4. This CDR3 spans 15 amino acids. CDR1 and CDR2 (germline): LGHDT, YNNKEL (reference sequence). CDR3 sequence (DNA): TGTGCCAGCAGCCAAGTCCCGGGACAGGGCTACGAGCAGTACTTC. It translates to CASSQVPGQGYEQYF.

This clone came up once. This chain uses TRBV19 with TRBJ2-7, with 8 bases identical to TRBD2. The CDR3 loop spans 13 amino acids. V was clipped by 8 bases and J by 6 bases; unmatched bases: 9. CDR1 and CDR2 from the germline V gene are LNHDA and SQIVND (reference sequence). The CDR3 spells CASAAGAGGEQYF. CDR3 DNA sequence: TGTGCCAGTGCGGCGGGGGCGGGGGGCGAGCAGTACTTC.

The genes are TRBV5-4 and TRBJ2-1; 9 bases agree with TRBD2. CDR1 SGHNT and CDR2 YYREEE come from the germline V gene (reference sequence). This CDR3 has 13 residues. With 4 bases clipped from V and 9 bases from J, the junction kept 5 bases outside the gene matches. The CDR3 bases are TGTGCCAGCAGCGTAGCGGGAGTGGCTGAGCAGTTCTTC. Translation gives CASSVAGVAEQFF.

The chain recombines TRBV5-1 with TRBJ2-4; D possibly corresponds to TRBD2 (7 bases). Germline V gene sequence: CDR1 SGHRS, CDR2 YFSETQ. Trimming cost V 7 bases and J 2 bases, with 13 bases left between them. The CDR3 has 14 amino acids. The CDR3 here is CASQGGGTKNIQYF. The DNA of the CDR3 is TGCGCCAGCCAGGGAGGGGGAACCAAAAACATTCAGTACTTC.

This rearrangement joins TRBV6-5 to TRBJ2-7; D remains unclear. Trimming left V 2 bases short and J 2 bases short, with 7 bases between. CDR1 is MNHEY, CDR2 SVGAGI, per germline. The CDR3 runs to 13 residues. The CDR3 DNA sequence: TGTGCCAGCAGTTACGGCAGAACCTACGAGCAGTACTTC. It codes for CASSYGRTYEQYF.